This note documents a single TCR beta chain sequence. The data derive from a study of blood T cell repertoires in COVID-19. Seattle patients were enrolled while actively infected and followed longitudinally. The V gene end was trimmed by 3 bases and the J gene end by 4 bases; junction bases not matched to a gene: 2. The CDR3 extends over 13 amino acids. Germline V lookup: CDR1 SGHTA, CDR2 FQGTGA. Per the original data handling: For nucleated cells, counts were estimated from reference gene primer amplification. The assay was immunoSEQ multiplex PCR, and TCRdb's table has in-frame clones only and misses some. That table gives V, J and clone size, and the DNA gave D and trimming. This sample yields over 150,000 clones, of which 84% are seen a single time; roughly 2.7% belongs to the top ten.

What was sequenced was peripheral blood. This TCR came from a woman of 80 years or more with COVID-19, enrolled during active disease. The V gene is TRBV7-3, the J gene TRBJ2-5, with 7 positions matching TRBD2. The CDR3 spells CASSFQRGETQYF. The CDR3 nucleotides are TGTGCCAGCAGCTTCCAGCGGGGAGAGACCCAGTACTTC.